The clone carrying this TCR beta chain was recorded once. This sample was taken from a study of shared clonotypes between healthy human individuals. The trim removed 3 bases at V and 7 bases at J, leaving 7 bases unmatched. Looked up from germline, CDR1 is SGHAT and CDR2 is FQNNGV. This CDR3 is built from 14 residues. TCRdb keeps only in-frame clones here, not all; method: immunoSEQ multiplex PCR. The data contain hundreds of thousands of clones, around 78% of them singletons. The rearrangement uses TRBV11-2 and TRBJ1-2; 8 bases line up with TRBD1. The source is a woman aged 40 to 50 in good health. Some clones in this sample may be carry-over from other donors' samples. Sequencing used PBMCs. The CDR3 sequence: CASSFSRQGAGYTF. The CDR3 DNA follows: TGTGCCAGCAGCTTTTCGCGGCAGGGGGCTGGCTACACCTTC. Full variable domain (rest looked up from reference TRBV11-2 and TRBJ1-2): EAGVAQSPRYKIIEKRQSVAFWCNPISGHATLYWYQQILGQGPKLLIQFQNNGVVDDSQLPKDRFSAERLKGVDSTLKIQPAKLEDSAVYLCASSFSRQGAGYTFGSGTRLTVV.